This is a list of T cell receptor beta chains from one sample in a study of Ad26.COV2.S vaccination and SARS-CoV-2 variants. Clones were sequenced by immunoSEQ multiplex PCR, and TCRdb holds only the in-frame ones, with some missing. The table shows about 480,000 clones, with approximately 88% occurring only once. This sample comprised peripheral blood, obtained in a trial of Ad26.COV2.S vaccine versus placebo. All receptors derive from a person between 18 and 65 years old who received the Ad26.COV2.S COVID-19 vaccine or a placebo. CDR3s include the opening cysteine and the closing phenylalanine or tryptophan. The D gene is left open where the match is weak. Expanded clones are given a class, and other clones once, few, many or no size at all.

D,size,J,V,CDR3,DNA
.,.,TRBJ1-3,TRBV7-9,CASSDQGLGNTIYF,TGTGCCAGCTCAGATCAGGGACTTGGAAACACCATATATTTT
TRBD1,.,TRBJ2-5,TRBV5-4,CASSSQGAETQYF,TGTGCCAGCAGCTCACAGGGGGCTGAGACCCAGTACTTC
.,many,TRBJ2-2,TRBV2,CASRGPQGWTGELFF,TGTGCCAGCAGGGGCCCGCAGGGGTGGACCGGGGAGCTGTTTTTT
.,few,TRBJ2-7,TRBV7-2,CASSFSGSLSSYEQYF,TGTGCCAGCAGCTTTTCCGGGAGTCTAAGCTCCTACGAGCAGTACTTC
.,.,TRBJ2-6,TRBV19,CASRDTPGANVLTF,TGTGCCAGTAGGGATACCCCTGGGGCCAACGTCCTGACTTTC
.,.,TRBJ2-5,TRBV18,CASSEYRVGVQETQYF,TGTGCCAGCTCAGAATACAGGGTCGGGGTTCAAGAGACCCAGTACTTC
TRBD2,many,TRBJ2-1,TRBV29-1,CSASGTSGTKGYNEQFF,TGCAGCGCCTCCGGGACTAGCGGCACTAAAGGGTACAATGAGCAGTTCTTC
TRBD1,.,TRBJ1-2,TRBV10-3,CAISESGQTNYGYTF,TGTGCCATCAGTGAGTCGGGACAGACTAACTATGGCTACACCTTC
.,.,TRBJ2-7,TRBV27,CASSASGYEQYF,TGTGCCAGCTCCGCTAGTGGGTACGAGCAGTACTTC
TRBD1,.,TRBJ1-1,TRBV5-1,CASSLEGALNTEAFF,TGCGCCAGCAGCTTGGAGGGGGCCCTAAACACTGAAGCTTTCTTT
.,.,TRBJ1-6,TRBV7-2,CASSLVGGRGLNSPLHF,TGTGCCAGCAGCTTAGTCGGGGGTCGGGGATTAAATTCACCCCTCCACTTT
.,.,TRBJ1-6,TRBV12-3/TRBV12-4,CASTPGRGSPLHF,TGTGCCAGCACCCCGGGAAGGGGTTCACCCCTCCACTTT
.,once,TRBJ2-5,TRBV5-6,CASSLGQDQETQYF,TGTGCCAGCAGCTTGGGACAGGACCAAGAGACCCAGTACTTC
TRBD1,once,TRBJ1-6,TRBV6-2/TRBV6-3,CASSSRDRGIRNSPLHF,TGTGCCAGCAGTTCCCGGGACAGGGGTATACGAAATTCACCCCTCCACTTT
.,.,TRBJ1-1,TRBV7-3,CASSAGQNTEAFF,TGTGCCAGCAGCGCGGGACAGAACACTGAAGCTTTCTTT
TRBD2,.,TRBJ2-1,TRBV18,CASSFISSGSYNEQFF,TGTGCCAGCTCATTCATATCTAGCGGCTCCTACAATGAGCAGTTCTTC
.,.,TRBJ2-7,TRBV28,CASSLTVAALNLIEQYF,TGTGCCAGCAGTCTAACTGTGGCTGCCCTTAATCTTATCGAGCAGTACTTC
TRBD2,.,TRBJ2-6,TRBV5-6,CASSLTGGVVNVLTF,TGTGCCAGCAGCTTGACCGGGGGGGTGGTCAACGTCCTGACTTTC
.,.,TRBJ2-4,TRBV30,CAWRLGGAKNIQYF,TGTGCCTGGCGACTCGGAGGGGCCAAAAACATTCAGTACTTC
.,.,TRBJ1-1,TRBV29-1,CSVTIAGGNTEAFF,TGCAGCGTCACCATTGCGGGAGGTAACACTGAAGCTTTCTTT
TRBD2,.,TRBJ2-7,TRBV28,CASSPPGLAGGTSYEQYF,TGTGCCAGCAGCCCCCCGGGACTAGCGGGAGGAACCTCCTACGAGCAGTACTTC
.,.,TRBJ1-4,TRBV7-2,CASSLQGVGEKLFF,TGTGCCAGCAGCTTACAGGGTGTTGGGGAAAAACTGTTTTTT
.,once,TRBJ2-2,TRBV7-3,CASSAAGTANTGELFF,TGTGCCAGCAGCGCGGCCGGGACTGCGAACACCGGGGAGCTGTTTTTT
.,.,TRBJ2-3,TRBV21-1,CASSKVVKGQYF,TGTGCCAGCAGCAAAGTGGTAAAAGGGCAGTATTTT